This T cell receptor beta chain was recorded in a study of human thymus T cells. Study results and caveats: Gene usage for V and J segments appeared biased in thymic and blood repertoires.

CDR3 length equals 17 residues. J lost 3 bases, V lost 4 bases, and 9 bases had no gene match. Germline CDR1 is MDHEN and CDR2 is SYDVKM. The method was immunoSEQ multiplex PCR; TCRdb's version includes in-frame clones alone and lacks a portion of them. The sample lists some 80,000 clones, approximately 97% seen once, with roughly 0.031% in the top ten. Turning to this clone: Its antigen is currently unknown.

The thymus was resected at corrective cardiac surgery. The clonotype comes from a boy in the first two years of life with a congenital heart defect but otherwise immunologically healthy. The V call is TRBV28, the J call TRBJ1-3; 10 positions match TRBD1. The material sequenced was thymus tissue. The CDR3 DNA sequence: TGTGCCAGCAGTTCGGGACAGGGGCATCTTGGTGGAAACACCATATATTTT. This encodes CASSSGQGHLGGNTIYF.